Following are 5 T cell receptor beta chains from one sample sequenced in a study of blood T cell repertoires in COVID-19. Sequencing used immunoSEQ multiplex PCR; TCRdb keeps in-frame clones, though not all of them. The data show about 210,000 clones, with approximately 82% seen just once and under 3% held by the top ten. Material: peripheral blood. The receptors were gathered from a middle-aged man with active or convalescent COVID-19.

The chain carries TRBV6-5 and TRBJ1-1, with D possibly matching TRBD1 (6 bases). The ends were cut back, 8 bases at V and 5 bases at J, with 18 bases in the middle. Germline V lookup: CDR1 MNHEY, CDR2 SVGAGI. CDR3 length equals 14 residues. DNA of the CDR3: TGTGCCAGCCCAGCGGCACAGGGAAGGACTGAAGCTTTCTTT. The encoded protein is CASPAAQGRTEAFF.

There are a few counts of this clone. This chain links TRBV21-1 with TRBJ1-5; the tabulated D call, TRBD1, remains unverified against the DNA. TRBV21-1 has pseudogene status. The CDR3 is 16 residues long. DNA of the CDR3: TGTGCCAGCAGGGGACAGTCGAATTATAGCAATCAGCCCCAGCATTTT. As protein: CASRGQSNYSNQPQHF.

This clone has a single count. V gene TRBV30 combines with J gene TRBJ2-3; TRBD2 matches 7 bases. Per the germline V gene, CDR1 is GTSNPN and CDR2 is SVGIG (reference sequence). The J segment lost 1 base and the V segment lost 1 base, leaving 11 bases of the junction unmatched. The CDR3 is 17 amino acids. In DNA form, the CDR3 reads TGTGCCTGGAGTGGACCCCGGGACTACCGCGGCACAGATACGCAGTATTTT. Its translation: CAWSGPRDYRGTDTQYF.

To note about this clone: Other DNA sequences in this specimen translate into the identical CDR3. This rearrangement joins TRBV19 to TRBJ2-1, with D possibly matching TRBD2 (6 bases). CDR1 and CDR2 from the germline V gene are LNHDA and SQIVND (reference sequence). This CDR3 comprises 15 residues. V lost 5 bases to trimming and J lost 0 bases, with 11 bases between them. The CDR3 spells CASSPGGSSYNEQFF. The CDR3 DNA reads TGTGCCAGTAGTCCCGGGGGAAGCTCCTACAATGAGCAGTTCTTC.

V gene TRBV30 combines with J gene TRBJ1-1; D remains ambiguous. The CDR3 has 12 residues. The V gene lost 7 bases and the J gene lost 3 bases, with 12 bases spanning the gap. The germline CDR1 and CDR2 sequences are GTSNPN and SVGIG (reference sequence). For the CDR3, the DNA is TGTGCCTCTACGGTGGTTGACACTGAAGCTTTCTTT. Protein: CASTVVDTEAFF.